This T cell receptor (beta chain) was found in a study of blood T cell repertoires in COVID-19. Study at large: From T cells, B-cell-depleted T cells, or PBMCs came the material, which was cDNA or gDNA.

Looked up from germline, CDR1 is SGHTA and CDR2 is FQGNSA. Trimming stripped 5 bases from V and 2 bases from J, with 12 bases between. The CDR3 loop spans 14 amino acids. Original handling: Counts of nucleated cells, estimated from reference gene primer amplification, were obtained. Libraries were prepared by immunoSEQ multiplex PCR; TCRdb keeps only in-frame clonotypes and omits some of them. From that table come the V and J calls and clone size; the DNA was used to work out D and trimming. Found here are roughly 190,000 clones, more than 70% of them singletons; the top ten hold 2.5% to 3.5%. The source of this sequence is a man between 45 and 60 years old with active or convalescent COVID-19. This chain connects TRBV7-2 to TRBJ2-5; D possibly corresponds to TRBD2 (5 bases). Sequencing used peripheral blood. The CDR3 protein is CASSLTRAQETQYF. CDR3 nucleotides: TGTGCCAGCAGCCTCACGAGGGCGCAAGAGACCCAGTACTTC.